This record covers a single T cell receptor (beta chain). TCRdb's copy holds only in-frame clones and misses some; the assay was immunoSEQ multiplex PCR. The table has about 20,000 clones, about 87% seen once. The sample comes from a study of T cell changes during pregnancy in multiple sclerosis. The CDR3 sequence is 14 residues long. Germline V CDR1 and CDR2: WSHSY, SAAADI. V shed 4 bases, J shed 11 bases, and the junction held 13 bases outside the gene matches. The sequence derives from a female donor in good health, enrolled as a control in a pregnancy study. V gene TRBV10-2 combines with J gene TRBJ1-1; TRBD1 matches at 7 bases. Sequenced material: CD8+ T cells from peripheral blood mononuclear cells, taken in the third trimester of pregnancy. In DNA, the CDR3 is TGCGCCAGCAGTGTGACCCAGGGGGGTGCATGGGCTTTCTTT. As protein: CASSVTQGGAWAFF.